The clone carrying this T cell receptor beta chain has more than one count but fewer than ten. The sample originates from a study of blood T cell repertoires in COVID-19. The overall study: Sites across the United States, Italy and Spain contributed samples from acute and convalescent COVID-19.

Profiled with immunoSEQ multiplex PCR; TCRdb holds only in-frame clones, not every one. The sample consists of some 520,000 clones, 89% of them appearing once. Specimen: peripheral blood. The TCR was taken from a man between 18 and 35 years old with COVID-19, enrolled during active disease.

Here the CDR3 DNA reads TGTGCCAGCAGCTTATTAGGGGGGGCGTACAATGAGCAGTTCTTC. Its protein product is CASSLLGGAYNEQFF. This rearrangement joins TRBV7-2 to TRBJ2-1, with D maybe TRBD2 (7 bases). The V end lost 2 bases, the J end lost 4 bases, and 12 bases lay between the germline ends. CDR3 length: 15 amino acids. The V gene's germline CDR1 is SGHTA and CDR2 FQGNSA.